Sequencing of this T cell receptor beta chain was carried out in a study of spatial heterogeneity in lung cancer. Study at large: Across the raw uncorrected reads, a unique TCR and UMI combination was observed, on average, more than ten times.

With 7 bases removed from V and 4 bases from J, the gap between germline ends came to 8 bases. The CDR3 totals 11 residues. The germline V gene encodes CDR1 DFQATT and CDR2 SNEGSKA (reference sequence). This clonotype was detected only a few times. TCRdb itself ran the 5' RACE reads through MiXCR, one entry per CDR3 protein. The sample consists of 85,000 to 100,000 distinct CDR3 sequences, 12% of them appearing once. Time point of the sample: sample taken at primary tumor resection. A total of fewer than 80 untreated early-stage non-small cell lung cancer patients served as donors. Whole RNA came from tumor, nontumor lung or frozen PBMC and was sequenced without being sorted.

The receptor was derived from a male donor with early-stage non-small cell lung cancer. Source: PBMCs, taken at surgery. The genes are TRBV20-1 and TRBJ2-1; no clear D. DNA for the CDR3: TGCAGTGGAGACTGGTACAATGAGCAGTTCTTC. It is translated as CSGDWYNEQFF.